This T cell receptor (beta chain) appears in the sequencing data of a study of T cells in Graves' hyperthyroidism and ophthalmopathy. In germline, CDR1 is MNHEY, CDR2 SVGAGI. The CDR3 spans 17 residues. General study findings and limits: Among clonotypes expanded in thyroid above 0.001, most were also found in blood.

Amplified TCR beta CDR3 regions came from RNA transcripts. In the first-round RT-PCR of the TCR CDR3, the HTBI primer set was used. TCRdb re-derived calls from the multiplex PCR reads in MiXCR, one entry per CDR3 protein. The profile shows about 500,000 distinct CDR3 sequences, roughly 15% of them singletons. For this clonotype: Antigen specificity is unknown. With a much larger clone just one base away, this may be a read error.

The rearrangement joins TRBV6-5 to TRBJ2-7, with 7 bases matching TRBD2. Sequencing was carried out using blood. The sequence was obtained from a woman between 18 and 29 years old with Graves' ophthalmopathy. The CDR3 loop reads CASSYAPFSGPTYERYF. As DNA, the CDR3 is TGTGCCAGCAGTTACGCCCCGTTTAGCGGGCCTACCTACGAGCGGTACTTC.